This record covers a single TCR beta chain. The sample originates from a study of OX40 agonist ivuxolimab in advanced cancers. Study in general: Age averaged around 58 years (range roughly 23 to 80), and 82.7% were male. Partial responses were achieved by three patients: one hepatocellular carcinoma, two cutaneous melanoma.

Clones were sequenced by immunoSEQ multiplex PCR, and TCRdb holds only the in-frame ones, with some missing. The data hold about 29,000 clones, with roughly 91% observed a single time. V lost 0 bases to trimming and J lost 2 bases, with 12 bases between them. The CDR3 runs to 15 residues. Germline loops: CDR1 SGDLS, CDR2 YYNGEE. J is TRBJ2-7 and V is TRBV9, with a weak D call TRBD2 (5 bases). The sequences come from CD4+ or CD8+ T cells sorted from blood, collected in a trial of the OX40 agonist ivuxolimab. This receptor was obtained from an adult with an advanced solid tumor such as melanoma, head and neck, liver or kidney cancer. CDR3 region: CASSVALDGAYEQYF. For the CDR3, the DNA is TGTGCCAGCAGCGTAGCGTTGGACGGGGCCTACGAGCAGTACTTC.